The 25 T cell receptor beta chains given below trace back to one sample, sequenced in a study of PD-1 blockade in classical Hodgkin lymphoma. No patient escaped relapse after autologous stem cell transplantation, and brentuximab vedotin exposure varied. Assay: immunoSEQ multiplex PCR; the TCRdb copy retains only in-frame clones and omits some. The sample carries over 15,000 clones, roughly 80% recorded once. Sequencing used peripheral blood mononuclear cells (PBMCs), obtained before the second cycle of nivolumab. Receptors originate from a human donor with classical Hodgkin lymphoma.

The rearrangement joins TRBV5-6 to TRBJ2-7, with D uncertain. V lost 4 bases to trimming and J lost 0 bases, with 11 bases between them. The CDR3 has 14 amino acids. From germline, CDR1 is SGHDT and CDR2 YYEEEE. Here the CDR3 reads CASSPDGYSYEQYF. DNA for the CDR3: TGTGCCAGCAGCCCGGACGGGTACTCCTACGAGCAGTACTTC.

The rearrangement uses TRBV4-3 and TRBJ2-3; TRBD2 matches at 7 bases. With V trimmed by 4 bases and J by 0 bases, 4 bases remained unmatched. CDR3 length equals 15 residues. CDR1 and CDR2 (germline): LGHNA, YSLEER. CDR3 in DNA: TGCGCCAGCAGCCCAGCAGCGGGGAGCACAGATACGCAGTATTTT. It is translated as CASSPAAGSTDTQYF.

V gene TRBV27 combines with J gene TRBJ2-5; TRBD2 matches 10 bases. The germline V gene encodes CDR1 MNHEY and CDR2 SMNVEV (reference sequence). V shed 3 bases and J 5 bases; nucleotides not matched to a gene: 12. The CDR3 extends over 17 amino acids. CDR3 residues: CASSLLGSGGAGETQYF. The DNA of the CDR3 is TGTGCCAGCAGTTTGTTAGGGAGCGGGGGGGCAGGGGAGACCCAGTACTTC.

This clone was found once. The V and J genes are TRBV14 and TRBJ2-5; no clear D gene. CDR3 size: 15 residues. Trimming shortened V by 3 bases and J by 4 bases, and 15 bases separated the two germline ends. Germline values: CDR1 SGHDN, CDR2 FVKESK. This CDR3 reads CASSQTGRSRETQYF. The CDR3 bases are TGTGCCAGCAGCCAGACCGGACGGTCTCGAGAGACCCAGTACTTC.

The chain links TRBV7-9 to TRBJ2-5; D is uncertain. This CDR3 spans 13 amino acids. With 4 bases removed from V and 4 bases from J, the gap between germline ends came to 10 bases. Germline CDR1 reads SEHNR; CDR2 reads FQNEAQ (reference sequence). The CDR3: CASSSEWAETQYF. The CDR3 coding sequence is TGTGCCAGCAGCTCTGAGTGGGCAGAGACCCAGTACTTC.

This chain uses TRBV11-2 with TRBJ1-4; TRBD1 aligns across 8 bases. The CDR3 is 15 amino acids. Germline CDR1 and CDR2: SGHAT and FQNNGV. J gave up 10 bases and V 3 bases, and 10 bases lay outside the gene matches. The CDR3 DNA reads as TGTGCCAGCAGCTTCGAGACAGGGGCATCGGGAAAACTGTTTTTT. It translates to CASSFETGASGKLFF. Full variable domain (missing parts from reference TRBV11-2 and TRBJ1-4): EAGVAQSPRYKIIEKRQSVAFWCNPISGHATLYWYQQILGQGPKLLIQFQNNGVVDDSQLPKDRFSAERLKGVDSTLKIQPAKLEDSAVYLCASSFETGASGKLFFGSGTQLSVL.

V and J are TRBV6-6 and TRBJ1-1, with D possibly being TRBD1 (6 bases). The CDR3 consists of 14 residues. Trimming removed 4 bases from V and 1 base from J, with 10 bases in between. Germline V lookup: CDR1 MNHNY, CDR2 SVGAGI (reference sequence). CDR3: CASSSQQGNTEAFF. CDR3 in DNA: TGTGCCAGCAGTTCGCAACAGGGGAACACTGAAGCTTTCTTT.

The DNA for the CDR3 is TGTGCCAGCAGGGAGAACCGGGACGAAACCTATGGCTACACCTTC. This codes for CASRENRDETYGYTF. V and J are TRBV7-8 and TRBJ1-2, with a weak D call TRBD1 (5 bases). Per the germline V gene, CDR1 is SGHVS and CDR2 is FQNEAQ. The V end lost 6 bases, the J end lost 4 bases, and 18 bases lay between the germline ends. The CDR3 extends over 15 amino acids. Full variable domain (remainder filled in from reference TRBV7-8 and TRBJ1-2): GAGVSQSPRYKVAKRGQDVALRCDPISGHVSLFWYQQALGQGPEFLTYFQNEAQLDKSGLPSDRFFAERPEGSVSTLKIQRTQQEDSAVYLCASRENRDETYGYTFGSGTRLTVV.

This chain joins TRBV11-2 and TRBJ1-1; the D is unclear. Germline values: CDR1 SGHAT, CDR2 FQNNGV. The CDR3 totals 14 residues. With 0 bases removed from V and 1 base from J, the gap between germline ends came to 6 bases. The CDR3 DNA reads as TGTGCCAGCAGCTTAGATTGGGGGAACACTGAAGCTTTCTTT. Amino acids: CASSLDWGNTEAFF.

The chain uses TRBV28 and TRBJ1-2; D not resolved. CDR3 length equals 12 residues. V shed 7 bases and J shed 4 bases, with 10 bases lying between them. Germline V CDR1 and CDR2: MDHEN, SYDVKM. CDR3: CASIGFTYGYTF. The CDR3 nucleotides read TGTGCCAGCATAGGGTTTACCTATGGCTACACCTTC.

This sequence joins TRBV27 and TRBJ2-3, with 8 nucleotides matching TRBD2. From germline, CDR1 is MNHEY and CDR2 SMNVEV (reference sequence). This CDR3 has 15 amino acids. V lost 0 bases to trimming and J lost 6 bases; unmatched junction nucleotides: 5. CDR3 coding DNA: TGTGCCAGCAGTTTATCGCCGGGGGGGCGGGATACGCAGTATTTT. This sequence encodes CASSLSPGGRDTQYF.

J is TRBJ2-7 and V is TRBV14; 9 bases fit TRBD1. The CDR3 is made up of 17 amino acids. With V trimmed by 3 bases and J by 3 bases, 12 bases remained unmatched. Per germline, CDR1 SGHDN and CDR2 FVKESK. In DNA, the CDR3 is TGTGCCAGCAGCCATAAGACAGGGGGATTTAGTAGCTACGAGCAGTACTTC. As protein: CASSHKTGGFSSYEQYF.

The chain has TRBV4-1 and TRBJ2-3, with D uncertain. Trimming removed 3 bases from V and 0 bases from J, with 16 bases in between. Looked up from germline, CDR1 is MGHRA and CDR2 is YSYEKL. CDR3 size: 17 residues. The CDR3 DNA reads TGCGCCAGCAGCCAGAAGGGTATAGCCCCTAGCACAGATACGCAGTATTTT. It is translated as CASSQKGIAPSTDTQYF.

The V call is TRBV19, the J call TRBJ2-7; no clear D. CDR3 length equals 12 residues. V dropped 9 bases and J dropped 4 bases, with 13 bases sitting between them. The germline CDR1 and CDR2 sequences are LNHDA and SQIVND (reference sequence). The CDR3: CASGSGNYEQYF. In DNA form, the CDR3 reads TGTGCCAGCGGCAGTGGGAATTACGAGCAGTACTTC.

The V gene is TRBV19, the J gene TRBJ2-1, with 10 bases identical to TRBD2. The CDR3 runs 15 residues. Germline lookup yields CDR1 LNHDA and CDR2 SQIVND (reference sequence). J lost 4 bases, V lost 6 bases, and 6 bases had no gene match. The CDR3 protein is CASRAGTSVYNEQFF. As DNA, the CDR3 is TGTGCCAGTAGGGCCGGGACTAGCGTATACAATGAGCAGTTCTTC.

The chain couples TRBV7-8 to TRBJ2-1, with D maybe TRBD2 (5 bases). This CDR3 is built from 14 residues. Germline values: CDR1 SGHVS, CDR2 FQNEAQ. V was cut by 7 bases and J by 7 bases, with 17 bases left in between. In DNA, the CDR3 is TGTGCCAGCATTGTACCGGGGAGATCGAATGAGCAGTTCTTC. It codes for CASIVPGRSNEQFF. The complete variable domain, with remaining parts taken from reference TRBV7-8 and TRBJ2-1, reads GAGVSQSPRYKVAKRGQDVALRCDPISGHVSLFWYQQALGQGPEFLTYFQNEAQLDKSGLPSDRFFAERPEGSVSTLKIQRTQQEDSAVYLCASIVPGRSNEQFFGPGTRLTVL.

The CDR3 protein is CASSQDRDRPNYGYTF. The CDR3 nucleotides are TGCGCCAGCAGCCAAGATAGGGACAGACCTAACTATGGCTACACCTTC. The chain is built from TRBV4-3 and TRBJ1-2; 7 bases fit TRBD1. V was pared by 0 bases and J by 0 bases, with 4 bases of the junction left unmatched. The CDR3 contains 16 residues. CDR1 and CDR2 (germline): LGHNA, YSLEER.

CDR3 DNA: TGTGCCAGCAGTTTAAGGGGACAGGCTAACTATGGCTACACCTTC. Protein product: CASSLRGQANYGYTF. This chain uses TRBV27 with TRBJ1-2, with 8 bases aligning to TRBD1. The CDR3 is 15 amino acids. The germline CDR1 and CDR2 sequences are MNHEY and SMNVEV (reference sequence). J was trimmed by 0 bases and V by 2 bases; bases with no gene match: 2.

V and J are TRBV5-1 and TRBJ2-7, with 7 bases identical to TRBD1. Germline CDR1 and CDR2: SGHRS and YFSETQ. CDR3 size: 14 residues. V lost 0 bases and J lost 4; bases outside the gene matches: 4. The chain's CDR3 is CASSLGQGSYEQYF. The CDR3 nucleotides read TGCGCCAGCAGCTTGGGACAGGGATCGTACGAGCAGTACTTC. Filled out from reference TRBV5-1 and TRBJ2-7, the complete variable domain reads KAGVTQTPRYLIKTRGQQVTLSCSPISGHRSVSWYQQTPGQGLQFLFEYFSETQRNKGNFPGRFSGRQFSNSRSEMNVSTLELGDSALYLCASSLGQGSYEQYFGPGTRLTVT.

The chain couples TRBV4-1 to TRBJ1-1; D uncertain. V lost 4 bases and J 5 bases, leaving 14 bases between the germline ends. Germline assignment: CDR1 MGHRA and CDR2 YSYEKL. The CDR3 is 14 residues long. CDR3 bases: TGCGCCAGCAGCCTGCATCCAGGAGGGACTGAAGCTTTCTTT. Protein: CASSLHPGGTEAFF.

This clone was observed a few times. The genes are TRBV9 and TRBJ2-2; a weak D match, TRBD2 (5 bases). V was clipped by 3 bases and J by 5 bases, with 8 bases between them. CDR1 and CDR2 (germline): SGDLS, YYNGEE. The CDR3 spans 13 residues. The CDR3 DNA reads TGTGCCAGCAGCGGGACTGTTACCGGGGAGCTGTTTTTT. It yields the protein CASSGTVTGELFF.

This clone was seen once. The gene calls are TRBV7-9 and TRBJ2-1, with D perhaps matching TRBD2 (6 bases). CDR3 length: 15 amino acids. In germline, CDR1 is SEHNR, CDR2 FQNEAQ (reference sequence). Between the trimmed V and J ends, which lost 1 base and 10 bases, there was a span of 17 bases. The CDR3 nucleotides are TGTGCCAGCAGCTTAGTTGGGCCCGGGGGAACCGAGCAGTTCTTC. It translates to CASSLVGPGGTEQFF.

This clone was recorded only once. The chain recombines TRBV18 with TRBJ1-1; D not certain. The length of the CDR3 is 13 residues. CDR1 KGHSH and CDR2 LQKENI come from the germline V gene. Trimming stripped 1 base from V and 4 bases from J, with 7 bases between. The CDR3 sequence: CASSPRFPTEAFF. The CDR3 DNA sequence: TGTGCCAGCTCACCACGATTTCCCACTGAAGCTTTCTTT.

The genes are TRBV2 and TRBJ2-5; D might be TRBD1 (6 bases). Germline assignment: CDR1 SNHLY and CDR2 FYNNEI. V dropped 7 bases and J dropped 7 bases, with 22 bases sitting between them. This CDR3 contains 15 residues. This CDR3 reads CASISDQGRVGTQYF. The CDR3 DNA reads as TGTGCCAGCATTTCCGACCAGGGGCGTGTGGGGACCCAGTACTTC.

The CDR3 DNA reads as TGTGCCAGCTCATACGGGACGGCAGCTAACTATGGCTACACCTTC. This codes for CASSYGTAANYGYTF. The rearrangement uses TRBV18 and TRBJ1-2; TRBD1 is a possible D gene (5 bases). CDR1 and CDR2 (germline): KGHSH, LQKENI. V was cut by 5 bases and J by 0 bases, with 13 bases left in between. The CDR3 contains 15 residues.